These 7 T cell receptor beta chains came from one sample sequenced in a study of blood T cell repertoires in COVID-19. The table came from immunoSEQ multiplex PCR; TCRdb's copy has only in-frame clones and leaves some out. The sample holds over 200,000 clones, 80% to 90% seen once. What was sequenced was PBMCs or T cells enriched from blood (not recorded which). The receptors derive from a man between 25 and 39 years old who had recovered from COVID-19.

A single count supports this clone. V gene TRBV18 combines with J gene TRBJ2-7, with D perhaps matching TRBD1 (5 bases). V dropped 1 base and J dropped 4 bases, with 11 bases sitting between them. The V gene's germline CDR1 is KGHSH and CDR2 LQKENI. The CDR3 length is 14 residues. The CDR3 region is CASSPRGSFYEQYF. DNA of the CDR3: TGTGCCAGCTCACCACGGGGCAGTTTTTACGAGCAGTACTTC.

The chain has TRBV18 and TRBJ2-5; unclear D gene. V lost 0 bases to trimming and J lost 5 bases, with 13 bases between them. The length of the CDR3 is 15 residues. CDR1 is KGHSH, CDR2 LQKENI, per germline. CDR3 coding DNA: TGTGCCAGCTCACCACCGAAACCCCTGCGGGAGACCCAGTACTTC. Amino acid sequence: CASSPPKPLRETQYF.

The CDR3 bases are TGCAGTGCTAGTCGAACGGAGCGAGCTAGCACAGATACGCAGTATTTT. Translation gives CSASRTERASTDTQYF. The chain links TRBV20-1 to TRBJ2-3; D not certain. The CDR3 is 16 amino acids. The V gene lost 3 bases and the J gene lost 0 bases, with 16 bases spanning the gap. CDR1 and CDR2 from the germline V gene are DFQATT and SNEGSKA (reference sequence).

The V and J genes are TRBV15 and TRBJ2-3, with 7 positions matching TRBD1. The V and J ends lost 4 bases and 2 bases, in that order; junction bases with no gene match: 24. The length of the CDR3 is 21 residues. Germline CDR1 is LNHNV and CDR2 is YYDKDF (reference sequence). CDR3 protein: CATSKSMGQPPSWGSTDTQYF. In DNA, the CDR3 is TGTGCCACCAGCAAATCGATGGGACAGCCCCCTTCCTGGGGTTCCACAGATACGCAGTATTTT. Full variable domain (outside the CDR3, taken from reference TRBV15 and TRBJ2-3): DAMVIQNPRYQVTQFGKPVTLSCSQTLNHNVMYWYQQKSSQAPKLLFHYYDKDFNNEADTPDNFQSRRPNTSFCFLDIRSPGLGDTAMYLCATSKSMGQPPSWGSTDTQYFGPGTRLTVL.

This clone came up a few times. This sequence joins TRBV2 and TRBJ2-1; 9 positions match TRBD2. Germline values: CDR1 SNHLY, CDR2 FYNNEI. The CDR3 is 15 amino acids. Trimming at V came to 5 bases and at J to 6 bases, leaving 8 bases not matched to a gene. In DNA form, the CDR3 reads TGTGCCAGCAGTTTCCGGCGGGGGGGCCGCAATGAGCAGTTCTTC. It yields the protein CASSFRRGGRNEQFF.

The V and J genes are TRBV24-1 and TRBJ1-3; D is perhaps TRBD1 (5 bases). The V end was cut by 0 bases, the J end by 3 bases, with 11 bases between. This CDR3 is built from 16 residues. In germline, CDR1 is KGHDR, CDR2 SFDVKD. CDR3: CATSDLGGTYGNTIYF. CDR3 bases: TGTGCCACCAGTGATTTGGGCGGGACCTATGGAAACACCATATATTTT.

The J gene is TRBJ2-7, the V gene TRBV11-1; the match to TRBD1 covers 9 bases. Trimming took 5 bases from V and 1 from J; bases not matched to a gene: 6. CDR3 length equals 15 residues. In germline, CDR1 is SGHAT, CDR2 FQDESV (reference sequence). The CDR3 DNA reads TGTGCCAGCAGCCCCCGGGACAGGGCTTCCTACGAGCAGTACTTC. This translates into CASSPRDRASYEQYF.